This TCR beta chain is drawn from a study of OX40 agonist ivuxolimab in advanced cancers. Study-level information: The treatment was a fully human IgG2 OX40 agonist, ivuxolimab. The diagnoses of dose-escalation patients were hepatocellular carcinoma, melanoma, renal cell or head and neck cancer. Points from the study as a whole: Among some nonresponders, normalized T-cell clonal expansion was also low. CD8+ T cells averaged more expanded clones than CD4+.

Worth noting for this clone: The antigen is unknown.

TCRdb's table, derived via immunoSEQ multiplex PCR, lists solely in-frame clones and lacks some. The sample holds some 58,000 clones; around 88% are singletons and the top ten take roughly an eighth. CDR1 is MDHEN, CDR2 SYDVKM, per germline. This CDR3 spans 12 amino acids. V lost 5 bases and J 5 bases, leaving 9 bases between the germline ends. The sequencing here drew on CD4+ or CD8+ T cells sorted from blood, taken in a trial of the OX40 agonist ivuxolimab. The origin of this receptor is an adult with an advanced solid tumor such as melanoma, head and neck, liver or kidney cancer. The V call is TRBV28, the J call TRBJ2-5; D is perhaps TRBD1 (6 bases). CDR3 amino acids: CASSTGYETQYF. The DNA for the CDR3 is TGTGCCAGCAGTACAGGGTATGAGACCCAGTACTTC.